Listed here is a single T cell receptor (beta chain). Germline CDR1 reads SEHNR; CDR2 reads FQNEAQ (reference sequence). The CDR3 contains 15 residues. V dropped 4 bases and J dropped 3 bases, with 13 bases sitting between them. This sample was taken from a study of shared clonotypes between healthy human individuals. Measured with immunoSEQ multiplex PCR; TCRdb has only the in-frame clones, and not every one. The data show about 2.3 million clones, with 85% to 95% seen just once and about 0.36% held by the top ten. The rearrangement links TRBV7-9 to TRBJ2-4; no reliable D call. The specimen sequenced was naive CD4+ T cells from PBMCs. Subset in this sample: CD45RA+ positively selected. This clonotype was obtained from a man aged 18 to 29 in good health. Some clones in this sample may be carry-over from other donors' samples. The CDR3 loop is CASSWTRVGKNIQYF. The CDR3 DNA is TGTGCCAGCAGCTGGACCCGGGTTGGCAAAAACATTCAGTACTTC.